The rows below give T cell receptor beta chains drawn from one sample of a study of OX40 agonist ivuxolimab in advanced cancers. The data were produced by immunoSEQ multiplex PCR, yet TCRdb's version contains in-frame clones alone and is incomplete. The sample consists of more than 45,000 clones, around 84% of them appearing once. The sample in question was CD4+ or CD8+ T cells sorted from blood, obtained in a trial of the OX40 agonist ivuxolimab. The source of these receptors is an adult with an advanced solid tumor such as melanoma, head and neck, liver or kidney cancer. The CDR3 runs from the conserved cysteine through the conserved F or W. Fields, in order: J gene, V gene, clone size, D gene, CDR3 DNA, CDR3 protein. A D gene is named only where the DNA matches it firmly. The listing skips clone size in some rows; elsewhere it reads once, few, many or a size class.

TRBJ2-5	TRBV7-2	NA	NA	TGTGCCAGCAGCCGAAGACTCACAGAGACCCAGTACTTC	CASSRRLTETQYF
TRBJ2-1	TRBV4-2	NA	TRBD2	TGTGCCAGCAGCCAAGAGCCAGCGGGGAGCCTCAATGAGCAGTTCTTC	CASSQEPAGSLNEQFF
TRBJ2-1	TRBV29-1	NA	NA	TGCAGCGCTATGACAAGCAATGAGCAGTTCTTC	CSAMTSNEQFF
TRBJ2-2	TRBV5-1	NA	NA	TGCGCCAGCAGTCCCGACAGTCGGACCGGGGAGCTGTTTTTT	CASSPDSRTGELFF
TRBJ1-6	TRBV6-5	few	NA	TGTGCCAGCAGTCCAACGGGGCCCGGCAATTCACCCCTCCACTTT	CASSPTGPGNSPLHF
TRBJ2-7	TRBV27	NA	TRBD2	TGTGCCAGCAGCCAGACTAGCGTGGTGCAGTACTTC	CASSQTSVVQYF
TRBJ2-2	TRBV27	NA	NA	TGTGCCAGCTATCCCGACCCAAGGAGTCGGTTTAGCGGGGAGCTGTTTTTT	CASYPDPRSRFSGELFF
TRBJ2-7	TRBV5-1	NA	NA	TGCGCCAGCAGCTTGTACCCAGTTTCCTACGAGCAGTACTTC	CASSLYPVSYEQYF
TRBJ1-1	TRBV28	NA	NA	TGTGCCAGCAGTCCGACCGGCCCCGTCGTGAGCACTGAAGCTTTCTTT	CASSPTGPVVSTEAFF
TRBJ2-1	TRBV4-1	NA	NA	TGCGCCAGCAGCCAGCGGGGCCGAAGAGATGAGCAGTTCTTC	CASSQRGRRDEQFF
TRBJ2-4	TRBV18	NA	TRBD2	TGTGCCAGCTCAACCGGGGGGAGAACTTCAAACATTCAGTACTTC	CASSTGGRTSNIQYF
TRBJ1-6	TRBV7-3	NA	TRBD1	TGTGCCAGCAGCAGGCAGGGGGACTCACCCCTCCACTTT	CASSRQGDSPLHF
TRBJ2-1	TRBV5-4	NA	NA	TGTGCCAGCAGCTTGGCGAGGCGGGGGCCCAACAGTGAGCAGTTCTTC	CASSLARRGPNSEQFF
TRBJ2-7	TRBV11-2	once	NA	TGTGCCAGCAGCTTAGTGACGGGTACCTACGAGCAGTACTTC	CASSLVTGTYEQYF
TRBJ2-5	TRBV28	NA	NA	TGTGCCAGCAGTCCGGACAGCCAAGAGACCCAGTACTTC	CASSPDSQETQYF
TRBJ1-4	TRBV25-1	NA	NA	TGTGCCAGCCAGGACCAACAGGGAAGGGCAACTAATGAAAAACTGTTTTTT	CASQDQQGRATNEKLFF
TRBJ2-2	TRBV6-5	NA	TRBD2	TGTGCCAGCAGTTATGGACTAGGCGGTAACACCGGGGAGCTGTTTTTT	CASSYGLGGNTGELFF
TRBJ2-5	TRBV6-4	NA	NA	TGTGCCAGCAGGGCCCCTTACGACCCCCAAGAGACCCAGTACTTC	CASRAPYDPQETQYF
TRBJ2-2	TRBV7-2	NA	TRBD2	TGTGCCAGCAGCTCCTATAGCGGGAAGAACACCGGGGAGCTGTTTTTT	CASSSYSGKNTGELFF
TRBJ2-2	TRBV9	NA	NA	TGTGCCAGCAGCGTAGATACGAACACCGGGGAGCTGTTTTTT	CASSVDTNTGELFF
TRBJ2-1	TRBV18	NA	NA	TGTGCCAGCTCAATCATGGGGGATGAGCAGTTCTTC	CASSIMGDEQFF
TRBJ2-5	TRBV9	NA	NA	TGTGCCAGCAGCGCCAGGTCGGGGGAAGAGACCCAGTACTTC	CASSARSGEETQYF
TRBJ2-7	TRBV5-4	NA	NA	TGTGCCAGCAGCTTGGGGCCCGAACTTGACTACGAGCAGTACTTC	CASSLGPELDYEQYF
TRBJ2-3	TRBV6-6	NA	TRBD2	TGTGCCAGCAGTCCAGCGGGAGGGAGTTTCGGTACGCAGTATTTT	CASSPAGGSFGTQYF
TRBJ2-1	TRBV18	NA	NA	TGTGCCAATGCAGGGGACACCTACAATGAGCAGTTCTTC	CANAGDTYNEQFF
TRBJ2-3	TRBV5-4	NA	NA	TGTGCCAGCAGCTTGGGAACCGAGGGTATTACAGATACGCAGTATTTT	CASSLGTEGITDTQYF
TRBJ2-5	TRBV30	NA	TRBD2	TGTGCCTGGAGTGTGGGGGACTACAAAGAGACCCAGTACTTC	CAWSVGDYKETQYF
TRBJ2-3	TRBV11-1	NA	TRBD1	TGTGCTAGCAGCTTGGATCAGGGGGCACAGGATACGCAGTATTTT	CASSLDQGAQDTQYF
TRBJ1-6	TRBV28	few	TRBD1	TGTGCCAGCAGCCCTGGACAGGGGCAAAATTCACCCCTCCACTTT	CASSPGQGQNSPLHF
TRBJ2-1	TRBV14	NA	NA	TGTGCCAGCAGCCAAGACTTGGGGGCTGAGCAGTTCTTC	CASSQDLGAEQFF
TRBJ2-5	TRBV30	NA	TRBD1	TGTGCCTGGAGTCCCCTTACAGGGGCGGGGACCCAGTACTTC	CAWSPLTGAGTQYF
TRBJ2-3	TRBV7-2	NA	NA	TGTGCCAGCAGCTTATCTTTCGGCACAGATACGCAGTATTTT	CASSLSFGTDTQYF
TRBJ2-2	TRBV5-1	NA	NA	TGCGCCAGCAGCTTGGTCAGAAAAGACACCGGGGAGCTGTTTTTT	CASSLVRKDTGELFF
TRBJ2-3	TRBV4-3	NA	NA	TGCGCCAGCAGCCAAGATTACTCGAGCACAGATACGCAGTATTTT	CASSQDYSSTDTQYF
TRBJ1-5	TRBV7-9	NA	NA	TGTGCCAGCAGCCCGGGGGGCATGGGTCAGCCCCAGCATTTT	CASSPGGMGQPQHF